This TCR beta chain was identified in a study of T cells after yellow fever vaccination. CDR1 SGHAT and CDR2 FQNNGV come from the germline V gene. CDR3 length: 15 amino acids. V lost 1 base and J lost 3, with 12 bases in between. A process of 5'RACE template switching, which added a universal primer site and UMIs, was used to make TCR cDNA. TCRdb independently ran MiXCR on the 5' RACE reads; one entry per CDR3 protein. The table includes approximately 300,000 distinct CDR3 sequences, around 11% detected once. Notes on this clonotype: Its matching antigen is unknown.

Study conclusions and caveats: Reappearance after the booster was seen for most primary-vaccination clones, at about 95% CD4 and 88% CD8.

This rearrangement joins TRBV11-2 to TRBJ1-1, with a weak D call TRBD1 (6 bases). The starting material was CD4+ T cells sorted from PBMCs, obtained 45 days after the yellow fever booster vaccination. This TCR was sampled from a man aged 18 to 29 who received the YFV17D yellow fever vaccine. CDR3 DNA: TGTGCCAGCAGCTTAGTAATTAGGGGGGACACTGAAGCTTTCTTT. This translates into CASSLVIRGDTEAFF. Filled out from reference TRBV11-2 and TRBJ1-1, the complete variable domain reads EAGVAQSPRYKIIEKRQSVAFWCNPISGHATLYWYQQILGQGPKLLIQFQNNGVVDDSQLPKDRFSAERLKGVDSTLKIQPAKLEDSAVYLCASSLVIRGDTEAFFGQGTRLTVV.